This T cell receptor beta chain was sequenced for a study of identical twins. TCRdb analysed the 5' RACE reads with MiXCR anew, one entry per CDR3 protein. The sample includes about 340,000 distinct CDR3 sequences, 9% to 15% of them seen just once. There are 19 residues in the CDR3. V lost 1 base and J lost 4, with 26 bases in between. Germline CDR1 is SGHDN and CDR2 is FVKESK. These same data were also listed under a study on yellow fever vaccine responses in identical twins.

The chain is built from TRBV14 and TRBJ2-7, with D hard to call. The sequence came from a woman aged 18-29 years in good health. Sequencing was carried out using CD8+ T cells sorted from blood. The CDR3 loop is CASSQGPGGRTPKKYEQYF. The CDR3 bases are TGTGCCAGCAGCCAAGGGCCGGGTGGCCGAACACCGAAGAAGTACGAGCAGTACTTC.